A single sample gave rise to the 27 T cell receptor beta chains below, sequenced in a study of CD8 T cells in Susac syndrome. RNA, at roughly 0.45 to 1 ug, was reverse transcribed with random hexamers. TCRdb processed the immunoSEQ multiplex PCR reads anew with MiXCR; each CDR3 protein has one entry. The top ten hold 0.21% of the sample, which has a few hundred thousand distinct CDR3 sequences, around 85% seen once. The sample comprised CD8+ T cells from PBMCs. The receptors here all came from a human donor with multiple sclerosis.

V is TRBV12-3 or TRBV12-4 and J is TRBJ1-5; D is perhaps TRBD1 (5 bases). The CDR3 is made up of 16 amino acids. V was pared by 6 bases and J by 0 bases, with 15 bases between. The CDR3 loop is CASSPWGSYSNQPQHF. The CDR3 bases are TGTGCCAGCAGCCCATGGGGCTCATATAGCAATCAGCCCCAGCATTTT.

The chain has TRBV29-1 and TRBJ2-3; D unclear. The CDR3 loop spans 13 amino acids. Deletions cut 4 bases from V and 0 bases from J, with 8 bases between. The V gene's germline CDR1 is SQVTM and CDR2 ANQGSEA. CDR3 region: CSVGRSSTDTQYF. The DNA for the CDR3 is TGCAGCGTTGGCCGGAGTAGCACAGATACGCAGTATTTT.

The V call is TRBV29-1, the J call TRBJ1-3, with D uncertain. The CDR3 loop spans 16 amino acids. Trimming left V 0 bases short and J 0 bases short, with 12 bases between. CDR1 is SQVTM and CDR2 is ANQGSEA in the germline V gene. Here the CDR3 reads CSVEDPDGYSGNTIYF. The CDR3 nucleotides read TGCAGCGTTGAAGATCCAGACGGCTACTCTGGAAACACCATATATTTT.

This chain joins TRBV9 and TRBJ2-7, with TRBD2 as a possible D gene (5 bases). This CDR3 comprises 16 residues. V lost 3 bases and J lost 0, with 16 bases in between. Per germline, CDR1 SGDLS and CDR2 YYNGEE. CDR3 DNA: TGTGCCAGCAGCGGCGGCGAGCGGTACCCCTCCTACGAGCAGTACTTC. This encodes CASSGGERYPSYEQYF.

CDR3 in amino acids: CASSLYSQSSYNEQFF. The CDR3 DNA is TGCGCCAGCAGCTTGTACAGTCAAAGCTCCTACAATGAGCAGTTCTTC. The gene calls are TRBV5-1 and TRBJ2-1; D remains ambiguous. The CDR3 extends over 16 amino acids. Deletions cut 1 base from V and 0 bases from J, with 11 bases between. CDR1 and CDR2 from the germline V gene are SGHRS and YFSETQ.

V usage is TRBV7-2 and J usage is TRBJ1-2, with TRBD1 as a possible D gene (5 bases). CDR3 length: 12 residues. Looked up from germline, CDR1 is SGHTA and CDR2 is FQGNSA. V lost 5 bases and J lost 9, with 13 bases in between. The CDR3 DNA reads as TGTGCCAGCAGCCCAGGGTTCTGGAGCTACACCTTC. It translates to CASSPGFWSYTF.

There are a few counts of this clonotype. The genes are TRBV27 and TRBJ2-3; D unclear. The CDR3 is made up of 13 amino acids. Per germline, CDR1 MNHEY and CDR2 SMNVEV (reference sequence). V lost 3 bases and J lost 3, with 7 bases in between. The CDR3 sequence: CASSFDGTDTQYF. The CDR3 bases are TGTGCCAGCAGTTTCGACGGGACAGATACGCAGTATTTT.

V is TRBV9 and J is TRBJ1-1; D is possibly TRBD1 (6 bases). The CDR3 sequence is 13 residues long. Germline-derived CDR1 and CDR2 are SGDLS and YYNGEE. V dropped 4 bases and J dropped 11 bases, with 18 bases sitting between them. CDR3 loop: CASSSGGQREAFF. The DNA for the CDR3 is TGTGCCAGCAGCTCAGGTGGACAGCGAGAGGCTTTCTTT.

The V call is TRBV3-1, the J call TRBJ2-3; 7 bases line up with TRBD2. V shed 1 base and J 2 bases; nucleotides not matched to a gene: 12. This CDR3 is built from 18 residues. Looked up from germline, CDR1 is LGHDT and CDR2 is YNNKEL (reference sequence). CDR3 region: CASSQVFGTTINTDTQYF. CDR3 in DNA: TGTGCCAGCAGCCAAGTATTCGGGACTACCATAAACACAGATACGCAGTATTTT.

The rearrangement links TRBV27 to TRBJ2-1; 11 bases match TRBD1. Germline CDR1 is MNHEY and CDR2 is SMNVEV (reference sequence). The CDR3 runs to 17 residues. The V segment lost 2 bases and the J segment 3 bases; nucleotides outside the gene matches: 6. The CDR3 protein is CASSLGAGTGGYNEQFF. As DNA, the CDR3 is TGTGCCAGCAGTTTAGGCGCCGGGACAGGGGGCTACAATGAGCAGTTCTTC.

V gene TRBV20-1 combines with J gene TRBJ2-7; 8 bases line up with TRBD2. The V and J ends lost 6 bases and 4 bases, in that order; junction bases with no gene match: 11. CDR3 length: 14 residues. The germline V gene has CDR1 DFQATT and CDR2 SNEGSKA (reference sequence). The CDR3 protein is CSATLTSGNYEQYF. CDR3 DNA: TGCAGTGCCACCCTCACTAGCGGAAATTACGAGCAGTACTTC.

This chain links TRBV28 with TRBJ2-3, with D unclear. Germline V gene lookup returns CDR1 MDHEN and CDR2 SYDVKM. V was trimmed by 5 bases and J by 0 bases, leaving 12 bases between them. CDR3 length: 15 amino acids. The CDR3 region has the DNA TGTGCCAGCAGTCCGTGGACGGATAGCACAGATACGCAGTATTTT. This sequence encodes CASSPWTDSTDTQYF.

This chain links TRBV30 with TRBJ2-7; D may be TRBD2 (5 bases). There are 14 residues in the CDR3. Trimming took 1 base from V and 7 from J, leaving 17 bases between them. Germline V CDR1 and CDR2: GTSNPN, SVGIG (reference sequence). The CDR3 DNA reads as TGTGCCTGGAGTGCCCGACTAACCTACGAGGAGCAGTACTTC. Translating it yields CAWSARLTYEEQYF.

The chain has TRBV19 and TRBJ1-1, with 7 bases fitting TRBD1. The CDR3 contains 15 residues. Losses at the gene ends were 7 bases for V and 0 bases for J; bases not matched to a gene: 8. From germline, CDR1 is LNHDA and CDR2 SQIVND (reference sequence). The DNA of the CDR3 is TGTGCCAGTACCGGGACAGTAGTCATGAACACTGAAGCTTTCTTT. Translating it yields CASTGTVVMNTEAFF.

The rearrangement uses TRBV2 and TRBJ2-3; 8 bases are shared with TRBD2. Germline CDR1 reads SNHLY; CDR2 reads FYNNEI. After removal of 4 bases from V and 5 bases from J, the junction contained 8 bases not matched to a gene. The CDR3 runs 15 residues. The CDR3 loop is CASSGRSGRKDTQYF. CDR3 DNA: TGTGCCAGCAGTGGGAGGAGCGGGAGAAAAGATACGCAGTATTTT.

V and J are TRBV28 and TRBJ1-5, with TRBD1 as a possible D gene (5 bases). V was pared by 4 bases and J by 7 bases, with 17 bases between. The length of the CDR3 is 15 residues. From germline, CDR1 is MDHEN and CDR2 SYDVKM. CDR3 in DNA: TGTGCCAGCAGTTCTCACCGACAGTTGAGACAGCCCCAGCATTTT. Encoded protein: CASSSHRQLRQPQHF.

This clonotype is a singleton in its sample. The chain uses TRBV27 and TRBJ2-7; D perhaps matches TRBD1 (8 bases). Looked up from germline, CDR1 is MNHEY and CDR2 is SMNVEV (reference sequence). The CDR3 is 16 amino acids. The ends were cut back, 4 bases at V and 2 bases at J, with 18 bases in the middle. The CDR3 sequence: CASSSIGGTGPYEQYF. Written as DNA, the CDR3 is TGTGCCAGCAGTTCCATCGGGGGGACAGGACCCTACGAGCAGTACTTC.

This clonotype occurred once. The chain employs TRBV7-2 and TRBJ1-5, with D perhaps TRBD1 (5 bases). This CDR3 has 14 amino acids. V dropped 1 base and J dropped 5 bases, with 9 bases sitting between them. Germline V gene sequence: CDR1 SGHTA, CDR2 FQGNSA. CDR3 amino acids: CASSLDQGYQPQHF. The CDR3 DNA is TGTGCCAGCAGCTTAGACCAGGGTTATCAGCCCCAGCATTTT.

V gene TRBV24-1 combines with J gene TRBJ2-2; D is unresolved. Looked up from germline, CDR1 is KGHDR and CDR2 is SFDVKD. This CDR3 comprises 13 residues. With 3 bases removed from V and 11 bases from J, the gap between germline ends came to 12 bases. In DNA, the CDR3 is TGTGCCACCAGTGATGACGGCAGAGAAGAGCTGTTTTTT. It specifies CATSDDGREELFF.

The chain carries TRBV7-9 and TRBJ1-5; no firm D call. V gave up 5 bases and J gave up 8 bases, with 10 bases separating them. This CDR3 comprises 12 residues. CDR1 SEHNR and CDR2 FQNEAQ come from the germline V gene (reference sequence). This chain's CDR3 is CASSRPGEPQHF. The CDR3 region has the DNA TGTGCCAGCAGCCGCCCCGGGGAGCCCCAGCATTTT.

The J gene is TRBJ2-1, the V gene TRBV7-9, with TRBD2 matching over 11 bases. Looked up from germline, CDR1 is SEHNR and CDR2 is FQNEAQ (reference sequence). Unmatched junction bases numbered 5, after V lost 1 base and J lost 9 bases. This CDR3 comprises 15 residues. CDR3 sequence reads: CASSLVTSGAGEQFF. CDR3 DNA: TGTGCCAGCAGCTTAGTGACTAGCGGGGCTGGTGAGCAGTTCTTC.

The rearrangement links TRBV6-1 to TRBJ2-7; possibly TRBD2 for D (6 bases). In germline, CDR1 is MNHNS, CDR2 SASEGT. CDR3 length: 17 residues. Trimming stripped 7 bases from V and 0 bases from J, with 22 bases between. The CDR3 DNA is TGTGCCAGCACGGGACTGGGGGTCAGGGAGAGCTCCTACGAGCAGTACTTC. Encoded protein: CASTGLGVRESSYEQYF.

V is TRBV5-6 and J is TRBJ2-5, with 11 bases lining up with TRBD2. V shed 6 bases and J 8 bases; nucleotides not matched to a gene: 12. Germline CDR1 SGHDT, CDR2 YYEEEE. The CDR3 has 15 amino acids. CDR3: CASTYLAGGADTQYF. The DNA of the CDR3 is TGTGCCAGCACCTACCTAGCGGGAGGCGCTGACACCCAGTACTTC. Drawing the rest from reference TRBV5-6 and TRBJ2-5, the complete variable domain is DAGVTQSPTHLIKTRGQQVTLRCSPKSGHDTVSWYQQALGQGPQFIFQYYEEEERQRGNFPDRFSGHQFPNYSSELNVNALLLGDSALYLCASTYLAGGADTQYFGPGTRLLVL.

V and J are TRBV11-2 and TRBJ1-3, with 9 nucleotides matching TRBD1. Germline V CDR1 and CDR2: SGHAT, FQNNGV. This CDR3 region has 16 residues. Germline trimming cut 5 bases from V and 6 bases from J; bases unmatched to any gene: 11. The CDR3 here is CASSRRTGVIENTIYF. Here the CDR3 DNA reads TGTGCCAGCAGCCGTCGGACAGGGGTCATCGAAAACACCATATATTTT.

The chain recombines TRBV5-1 with TRBJ1-6; the D gene is possibly TRBD1 (5 bases). Germline values: CDR1 SGHRS, CDR2 YFSETQ. Trimming took off 3 bases at V and 8 bases at J, with 12 bases between the two ends. This CDR3 region has 14 residues. DNA of the CDR3: TGCGCCAGCAGCTCCTCGGGGGGTTATTCACCCCTCCACTTT. Its translation: CASSSSGGYSPLHF.

J is TRBJ2-3 and V is TRBV29-1; 14 nucleotides match TRBD2. There are 16 residues in the CDR3. Trimming at V came to 1 base and at J to 7 bases, leaving 7 bases not matched to a gene. Looked up from germline, CDR1 is SQVTM and CDR2 is ANQGSEA. CDR3: CSVEGMTSGRENTQYF. In nucleotides, the CDR3 is TGCAGCGTTGAAGGGATGACTAGCGGGAGGGAGAATACGCAGTATTTT.

The chain combines TRBV5-1 with TRBJ2-2; D call uncertain. The V end lost 3 bases, the J end lost 1 base, and 10 bases lay between the germline ends. The CDR3 length is 15 residues. Germline V gene sequence: CDR1 SGHRS, CDR2 YFSETQ. CDR3 coding DNA: TGCGCCAGCAGCTACCGAATTGAGAACACCGGGGAGCTGTTTTTT. This translates into CASSYRIENTGELFF.